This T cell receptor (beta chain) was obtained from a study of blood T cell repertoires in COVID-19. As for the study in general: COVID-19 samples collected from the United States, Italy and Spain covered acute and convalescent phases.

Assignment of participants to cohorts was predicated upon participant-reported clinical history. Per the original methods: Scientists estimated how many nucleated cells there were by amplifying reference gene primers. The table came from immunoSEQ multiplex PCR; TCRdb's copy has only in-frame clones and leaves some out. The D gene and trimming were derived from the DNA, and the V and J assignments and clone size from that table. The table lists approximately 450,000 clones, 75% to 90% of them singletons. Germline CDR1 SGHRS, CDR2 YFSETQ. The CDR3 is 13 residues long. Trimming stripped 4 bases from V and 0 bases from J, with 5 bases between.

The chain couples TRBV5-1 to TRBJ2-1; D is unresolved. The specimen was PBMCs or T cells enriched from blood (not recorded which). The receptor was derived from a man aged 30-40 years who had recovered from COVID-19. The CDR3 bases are TGCGCCAGCAGCGAGATCTCCTACAATGAGCAGTTCTTC. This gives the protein CASSEISYNEQFF.